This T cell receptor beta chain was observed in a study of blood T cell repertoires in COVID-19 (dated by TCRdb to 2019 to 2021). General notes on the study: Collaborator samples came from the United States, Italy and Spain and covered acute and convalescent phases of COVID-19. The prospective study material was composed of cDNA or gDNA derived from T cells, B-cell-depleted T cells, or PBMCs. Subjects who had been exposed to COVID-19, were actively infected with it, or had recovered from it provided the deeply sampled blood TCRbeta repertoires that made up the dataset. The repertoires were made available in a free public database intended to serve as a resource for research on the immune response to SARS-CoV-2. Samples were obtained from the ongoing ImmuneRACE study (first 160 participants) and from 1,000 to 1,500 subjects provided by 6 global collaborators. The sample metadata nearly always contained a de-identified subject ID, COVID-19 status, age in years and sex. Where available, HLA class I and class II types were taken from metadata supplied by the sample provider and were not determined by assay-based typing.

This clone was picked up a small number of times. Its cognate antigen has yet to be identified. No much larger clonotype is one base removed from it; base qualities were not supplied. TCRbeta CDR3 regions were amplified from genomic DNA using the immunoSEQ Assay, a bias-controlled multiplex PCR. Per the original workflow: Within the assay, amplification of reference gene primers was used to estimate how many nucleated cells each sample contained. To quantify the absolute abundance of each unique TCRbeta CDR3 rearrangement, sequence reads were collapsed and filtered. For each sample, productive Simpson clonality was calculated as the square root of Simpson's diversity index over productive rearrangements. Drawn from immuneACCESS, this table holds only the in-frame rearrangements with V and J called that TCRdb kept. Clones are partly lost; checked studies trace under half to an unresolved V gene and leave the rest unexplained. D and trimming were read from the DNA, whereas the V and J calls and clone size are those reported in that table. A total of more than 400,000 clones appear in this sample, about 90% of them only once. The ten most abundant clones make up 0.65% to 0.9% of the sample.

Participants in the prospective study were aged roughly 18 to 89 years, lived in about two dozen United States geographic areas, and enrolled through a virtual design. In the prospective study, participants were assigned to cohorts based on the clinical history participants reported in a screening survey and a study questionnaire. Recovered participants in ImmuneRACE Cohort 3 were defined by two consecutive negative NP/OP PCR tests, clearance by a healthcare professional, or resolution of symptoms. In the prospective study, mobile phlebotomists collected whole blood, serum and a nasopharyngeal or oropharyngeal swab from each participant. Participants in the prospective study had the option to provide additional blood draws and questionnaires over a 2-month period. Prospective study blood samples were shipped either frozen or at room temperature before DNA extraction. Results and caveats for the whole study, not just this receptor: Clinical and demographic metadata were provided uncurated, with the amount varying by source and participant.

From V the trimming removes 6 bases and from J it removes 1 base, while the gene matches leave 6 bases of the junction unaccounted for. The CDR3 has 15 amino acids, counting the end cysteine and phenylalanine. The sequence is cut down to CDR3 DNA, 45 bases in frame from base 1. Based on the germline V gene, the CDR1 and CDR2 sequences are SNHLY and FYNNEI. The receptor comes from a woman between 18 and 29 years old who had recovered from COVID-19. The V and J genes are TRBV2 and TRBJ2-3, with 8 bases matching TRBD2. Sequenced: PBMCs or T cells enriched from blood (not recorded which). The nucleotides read TGTGCCAGCAGCCCGGGACTAGTAGGCACAGATACGCAGTATTTT. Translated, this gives CASSPGLVGTDTQYF.